This entry features one TCR beta chain sequence. There are many counts of this clonotype. There is no known antigen for this receptor. No base-level quality is on record; no much larger clone is a single base apart. Libraries were constructed by PCR. Sequencing took place on an Illumina HiSeq 2500. Molecular barcoding was employed in the preparation of TCR libraries, with unique molecular identifiers being used to normalize TCRbeta repertoire quantification. The public reads were run again by TCRdb, first through fastp at Q25 and then through MiXCR, and only productive beta chains were kept. Identical CDR3 proteins give one entry, which carries the most common genes and DNA. The sample yields approximately 250,000 distinct CDR3 sequences; roughly 23% were counted once. The ten largest clonotypes hold 2.6% of the sample. This record comes from a study of T-cell reconstitution after alpha-beta-depleted transplantation in children (dated by TCRdb to the mid-2010s). In the study overall: The study quantitatively tracked T-cell immune reconstitution after TCRalphabeta/CD19-depleted allogeneic hematopoietic cell transplantation in children using TCR repertoire profiling.

In light of the paper, this sample's treatment or condition label describes: allogeneic hematopoietic cell transplantation with graft depleted of TCRalphabeta T cells and CD19 B cells. The transplant recipients were children given TCRalphabeta/CD19-depleted allogeneic hematopoietic cell grafts. Taken from cysteine to phenylalanine, the CDR3 has 18 residues. The entry retains the CDR3 DNA only, 54 bases that are in frame from base 1. V lost 0 bases and J lost 3 bases, and the count of bases not matched to a germline gene is 5. The germline V gene encodes CDR1 LGHNA and CDR2 YNFKEQ. Summary of the overall study and its limitations: In some patients, the high TCRbeta diversity seen at day 60 was put down to recipient T cells and intrathymic progenitors that had survived conditioning. The apparently early recovery of alphabetaT-cell counts about two months after transplant reportedly depended on only several hundred rapidly expanded clones that came from non-depleted graft cells. The frequencies of hyperexpanded clones fell over the following months, and after one year, T-cell counts and TCRbeta diversity were mostly attributed to newly produced T cells.

This TCR was sampled from a girl between 2 and 10 years old with Fanconi anemia, due to receive a stem cell transplant. This specimen consisted of PBMCs, obtained before TCRalphabeta/CD19-depleted stem cell transplant. This receptor chain uses TRBV4-2 and TRBJ2-1; TRBD2 fits 13 bases in the junction. CDR3 reads: CASSQEPGLAGLYNEQFF. In nucleotide form, the sequence is TGTGCCAGCAGCCAAGAACCGGGACTAGCGGGGCTCTACAATGAGCAGTTCTTC.